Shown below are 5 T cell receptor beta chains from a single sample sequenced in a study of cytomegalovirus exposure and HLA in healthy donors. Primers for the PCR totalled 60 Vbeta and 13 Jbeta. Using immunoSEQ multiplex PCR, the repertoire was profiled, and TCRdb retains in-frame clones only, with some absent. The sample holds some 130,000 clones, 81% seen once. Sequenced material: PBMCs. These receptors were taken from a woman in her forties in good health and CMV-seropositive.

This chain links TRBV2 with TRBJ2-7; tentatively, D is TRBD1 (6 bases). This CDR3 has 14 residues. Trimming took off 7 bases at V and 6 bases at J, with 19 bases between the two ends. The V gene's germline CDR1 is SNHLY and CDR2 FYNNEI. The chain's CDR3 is CASKWEGQIPEQYF. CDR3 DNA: TGTGCCAGCAAATGGGAAGGACAGATCCCCGAGCAGTACTTC.

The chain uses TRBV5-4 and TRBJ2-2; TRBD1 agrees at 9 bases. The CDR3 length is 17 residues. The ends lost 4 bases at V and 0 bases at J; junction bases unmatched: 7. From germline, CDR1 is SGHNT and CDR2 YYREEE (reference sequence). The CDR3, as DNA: TGTGCCAGCAGCCGGGGGACAGGGAACTCGAACACCGGGGAGCTGTTTTTT. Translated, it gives CASSRGTGNSNTGELFF.

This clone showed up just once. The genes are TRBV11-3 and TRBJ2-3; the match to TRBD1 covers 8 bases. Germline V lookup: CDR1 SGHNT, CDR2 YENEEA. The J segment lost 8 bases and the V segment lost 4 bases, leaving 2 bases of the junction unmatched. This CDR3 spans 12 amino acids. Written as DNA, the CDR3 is TGTGCCAGCAGCTCACAGGGGGGTACGCAGTATTTT. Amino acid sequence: CASSSQGGTQYF.

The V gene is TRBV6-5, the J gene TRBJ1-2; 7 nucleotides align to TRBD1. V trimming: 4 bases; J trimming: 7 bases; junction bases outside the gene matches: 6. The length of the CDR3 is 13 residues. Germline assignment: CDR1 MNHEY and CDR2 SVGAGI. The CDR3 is CASSSSGGCGYTF. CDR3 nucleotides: TGTGCCAGCAGTTCCTCAGGGGGATGTGGCTACACCTTC.

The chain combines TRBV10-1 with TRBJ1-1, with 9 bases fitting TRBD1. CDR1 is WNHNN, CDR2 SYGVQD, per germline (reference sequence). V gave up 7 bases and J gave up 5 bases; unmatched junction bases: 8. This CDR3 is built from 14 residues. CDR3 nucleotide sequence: TGCGCCAGCACCTCCGGGACAGGGAGGACTGAAGCTTTCTTT. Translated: CASTSGTGRTEAFF.